The text below deals with one T cell receptor beta chain. The antigen remains unidentified. The sample is drawn from a study of T-cell memory formation after mild COVID-19. Findings and limits, study-wide: Researchers could not confirm that second-wave clones peaking on day 37 targeted SARS-CoV-2.

The germline CDR1 and CDR2 sequences are SGHVS and FNYEAQ. This CDR3 contains 13 residues. With 6 bases removed from V and 4 bases from J, the gap between germline ends came to 12 bases. MiXCR was run by TCRdb on the 5' RACE reads, yielding one entry per CDR3 protein. This table has just under 150,000 distinct CDR3 sequences, roughly 19% appearing once. The TCR sequence derives from an adult woman who had mild COVID-19 (a few samples of this study predate the infection). Cell type and time point are not known. The rearrangement uses TRBV7-6 and TRBJ1-1, with D perhaps TRBD1 (5 bases). The sequencing sample was made of PBMCs or a T cell subset sorted from them (not recorded which). CDR3: CASSILGGTEAFF. The CDR3 nucleotides read TGTGCCAGCAGTATCCTCGGGGGCACTGAAGCTTTCTTT.